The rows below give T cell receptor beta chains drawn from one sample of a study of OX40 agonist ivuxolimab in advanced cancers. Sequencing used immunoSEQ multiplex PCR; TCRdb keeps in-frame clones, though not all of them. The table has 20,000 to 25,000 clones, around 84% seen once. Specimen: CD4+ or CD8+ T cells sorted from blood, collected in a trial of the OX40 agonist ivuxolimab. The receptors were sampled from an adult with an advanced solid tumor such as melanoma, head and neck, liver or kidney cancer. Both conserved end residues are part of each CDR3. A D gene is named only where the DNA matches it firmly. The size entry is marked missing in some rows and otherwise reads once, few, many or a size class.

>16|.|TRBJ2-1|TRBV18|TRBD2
CASSLFSGTSLDEQFF
TGTGCCAGCTCACTTTTCTCCGGGACTAGTTTAGATGAGCAGTTCTTC
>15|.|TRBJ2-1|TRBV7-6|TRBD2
CASSLALSGSDEQFF
TGTGCCAGCAGCTTAGCGCTCAGCGGGAGCGATGAGCAGTTCTTC
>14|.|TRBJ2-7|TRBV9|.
CASSVGGTFYEQYF
TGTGCCAGCAGCGTAGGTGGAACGTTCTACGAGCAGTACTTC
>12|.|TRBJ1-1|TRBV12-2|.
CASRQTNAEAFF
TGTGCAAGTCGACAAACTAACGCTGAAGCTTTCTTT
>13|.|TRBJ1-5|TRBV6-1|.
CASSSGNRQPQHF
TGTGCCAGCAGTTCAGGGAATCGTCAGCCCCAGCATTTT
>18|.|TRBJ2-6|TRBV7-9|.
CASSLVGPLGTGANVLTF
TGTGCCAGCAGCTTAGTGGGCCCCCTTGGGACTGGGGCCAACGTCCTGACTTTC
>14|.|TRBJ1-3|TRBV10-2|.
CASSESGYGNTIYF
TGCGCCAGCAGTGAGTCAGGTTATGGAAACACCATATATTTT
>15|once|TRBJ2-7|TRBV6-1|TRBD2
CASSETSGSPYEQYF
TGTGCCAGCAGTGAAACCAGCGGGAGCCCCTACGAGCAGTACTTC
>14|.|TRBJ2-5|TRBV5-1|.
CASSPQQGSETQYF
TGCGCCAGCAGCCCCCAACAGGGCTCGGAGACCCAGTACTTC
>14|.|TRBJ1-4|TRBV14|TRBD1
CASSQTGIIEKLFF
TGTGCCAGCAGCCAGACAGGGATTATAGAAAAACTGTTTTTT
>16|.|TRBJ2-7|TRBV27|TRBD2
CASSLGSGMQSYEQYF
TGTGCCAGCAGTCTTGGGAGCGGGATGCAATCCTACGAGCAGTACTTC
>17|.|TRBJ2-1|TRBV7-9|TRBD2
CASSPNFPAGGPNEQFF
TGTGCCAGCAGCCCTAACTTTCCAGCGGGAGGGCCAAATGAGCAGTTCTTC
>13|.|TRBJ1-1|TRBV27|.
CASSFFMNTEAFF
TGTGCCAGCAGTTTCTTTATGAACACTGAAGCTTTCTTT
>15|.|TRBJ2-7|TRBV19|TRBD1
CASSFRDRGPYEQYF
TGTGCCAGTAGTTTCCGGGACAGGGGACCCTACGAGCAGTACTTC
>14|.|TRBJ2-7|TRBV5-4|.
CASRYGTGANEQYF
TGTGCCAGCAGATACGGGACGGGGGCAAACGAGCAGTACTTC
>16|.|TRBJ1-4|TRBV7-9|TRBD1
CASSFFGDREDEKLFF
TGTGCCAGCAGCTTCTTCGGGGACAGGGAGGATGAAAAACTGTTTTTT
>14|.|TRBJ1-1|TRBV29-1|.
CSVAPGDMNTEAFF
TGCAGCGTTGCCCCAGGGGACATGAACACTGAAGCTTTCTTT
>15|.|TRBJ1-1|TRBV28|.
CASSFLKQGGTEAFF
TGTGCCAGCAGTTTTTTGAAACAGGGTGGGACTGAAGCTTTCTTT
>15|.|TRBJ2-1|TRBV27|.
CASSDGSSSYNEQFF
TGTGCCAGCTCCGATGGGTCGAGCTCCTACAATGAGCAGTTCTTC
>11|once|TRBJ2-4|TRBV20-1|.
CSAFEGNIQYF
TGCAGTGCGTTCGAGGGAAACATTCAGTACTTC
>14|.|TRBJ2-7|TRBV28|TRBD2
CASSLSGRDYEQYF
TGTGCCAGCAGTTTATCTGGGAGGGACTACGAGCAGTACTTC
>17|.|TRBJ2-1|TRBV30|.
CAWSGFGDSPSYNEQFF
TGTGCCTGGAGTGGATTCGGGGACTCCCCTTCCTACAATGAGCAGTTCTTC
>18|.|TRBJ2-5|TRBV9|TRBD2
CASSVAGGGSPYQETQYF
TGTGCCAGCAGCGTAGCGGGAGGCGGGAGCCCGTACCAAGAGACCCAGTACTTC
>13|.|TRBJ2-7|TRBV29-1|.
CSVAVRGTYEQYF
TGCAGCGTTGCAGTCAGGGGTACCTACGAGCAGTACTTC
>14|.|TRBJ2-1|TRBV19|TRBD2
CASSPGLAGNEQFF
TGTGCCAGTAGTCCGGGACTAGCGGGGAATGAGCAGTTCTTC
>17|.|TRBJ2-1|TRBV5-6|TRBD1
CASSLPGTGNTYNEQFF
TGTGCCAGCAGCTTACCCGGGACAGGGAACACCTACAATGAGCAGTTCTTC
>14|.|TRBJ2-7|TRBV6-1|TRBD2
CASSVLAGASEQYF
TGTGCCAGCAGTGTACTAGCGGGAGCTAGCGAGCAGTACTTC
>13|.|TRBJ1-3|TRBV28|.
CASAETSGNTIYF
TGTGCCAGCGCCGAGACCTCTGGAAACACCATATATTTT
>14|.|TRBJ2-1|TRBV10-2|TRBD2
CASQLAGVRNEQFF
TGCGCCAGCCAACTAGCGGGAGTACGGAATGAGCAGTTCTTC